This record looks at one T cell receptor (beta chain) sequence and its context. Its target is not known. CDR3 length: 17 amino acids. Germline loops: CDR1 SGHDN, CDR2 FVKESK. The V gene lost 1 base and the J gene lost 2 bases, with 16 bases spanning the gap. The data were obtained in a study of T cells in narcolepsy. Study as a whole: Donors had narcolepsy type 1 or type 2, or were healthy controls. Study findings and constraints: In some patient and control memory CD4+ samples, autoreactive clones were absent. Comparing one patient's CSF and blood CD4+ clonotypes highlighted HCRT- and TRIB2-specific autoreactive clonotypes. Healthy controls reportedly lacked the autoreactive clonotypes serially found in patients' blood.

Assay used: immunoSEQ multiplex PCR; TCRdb lists only in-frame clones, some missing. The sample consists of fewer than 40,000 clones, around 84% of them appearing once. The chain recombines TRBV14 with TRBJ2-3; no definite D call. The receptor was derived from a human donor in good health. The sample taken for sequencing was memory (CD45RA-) CD4+ T cells from blood. DNA of the CDR3: TGTGCCAGCAGCCAAGGTCTGTTGGGTTATTACACAGATACGCAGTATTTT. Translated, it gives CASSQGLLGYYTDTQYF.